This T cell receptor beta chain was sequenced during a study of blood T cell repertoires in COVID-19. Across the study: Nucleic acid was either cDNA or gDNA, and it came from T cells, B-cell-depleted T cells, or PBMCs.

Participants spanned ages roughly 18 to 90 years and resided in 20 to 30 US areas. Clinical history as reported by participants underpinned cohort assignment. For recovered donors of Cohort 3, there were two negative PCRs, clearance, or symptom resolution. The assay was immunoSEQ multiplex PCR, and TCRdb's table has in-frame clones only and misses some. Of 150,000 to 200,000 clones in the sample, about 88% are singletons; the top ten hold about 8.4%. Trimming removed 2 bases from V and 1 base from J, with 14 bases in between. The germline CDR1 and CDR2 sequences are MNHEY and SVGAGI. The CDR3 is 16 residues long.

Sequenced: PBMCs or T cells enriched from blood (not recorded which). This TCR was sampled from a woman aged 18-35 years who had recovered from COVID-19. The gene calls are TRBV6-5 and TRBJ1-1; D not certain. In nucleotides, the CDR3 is TGTGCCAGCAGTTACGCCGGGGTGAATCCGAACACTGAAGCTTTCTTT. Amino acids: CASSYAGVNPNTEAFF.